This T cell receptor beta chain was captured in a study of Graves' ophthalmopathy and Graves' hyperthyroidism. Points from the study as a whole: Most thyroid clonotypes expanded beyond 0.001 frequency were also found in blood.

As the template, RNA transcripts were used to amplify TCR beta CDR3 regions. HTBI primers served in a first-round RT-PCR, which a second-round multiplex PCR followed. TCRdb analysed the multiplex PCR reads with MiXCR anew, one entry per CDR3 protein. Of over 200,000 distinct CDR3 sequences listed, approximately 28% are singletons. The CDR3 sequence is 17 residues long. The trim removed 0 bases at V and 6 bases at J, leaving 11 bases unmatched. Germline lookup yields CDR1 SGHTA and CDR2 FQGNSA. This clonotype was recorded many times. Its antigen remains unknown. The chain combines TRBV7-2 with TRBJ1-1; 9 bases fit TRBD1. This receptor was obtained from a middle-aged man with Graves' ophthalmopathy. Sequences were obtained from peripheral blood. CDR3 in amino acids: CASSLAGTGLVSAEAFF. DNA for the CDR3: TGTGCCAGCAGCTTAGCAGGGACAGGGCTTGTAAGTGCTGAAGCTTTCTTT.